A selection of T cell receptor beta chains follows, all from one sample in a study of technical replicates of blood from a few donors. The method was immunoSEQ multiplex PCR; TCRdb's version includes in-frame clones alone and lacks a portion of them. Seen here are tens of thousands of clones, approximately 90% observed once, and the top ten hold approximately 4.4%. The sequenced sample consisted of PBMCs. All receptors come from a human donor in good health. Some clones in this sample may be carry-over from other donors' samples. Each CDR3 is given with its conserved first and last residue. D genes are given only for firm matches. Clone size appears in some rows only: once, few, many, or a class for an expanded clone.

>.|.|TRBV27|TRBJ1-5
TGTGCCAGCAGTTTAAGAGTAAATCAGCCCCAGCATTTT
CASSLRVNQPQHF
>.|.|TRBV7-9|TRBJ2-3
TGTGCCAGCAGCTTAGGACAGACTTTCACAGATACGCAGTATTTT
CASSLGQTFTDTQYF
>TRBD1|once|TRBV5-1|TRBJ1-1
TGCGCCAGCAGTACGGGCAGGGGGCTTAAAGGTGAAGCTTTCTTT
CASSTGRGLKGEAFF
>TRBD2|.|TRBV7-9|TRBJ2-2
TGTGCCAGCAGCTTAGCAGCTAGCGGGAGATCCGGGGAGCTGTTTTTT
CASSLAASGRSGELFF
>.|.|TRBV7-3|TRBJ2-3
TGTGCCAGCAGCTCCCAGCGCACCGGGAATACGCAGTATTTT
CASSSQRTGNTQYF
>TRBD1|.|TRBV7-3|TRBJ2-7
TGTGCCAGCAGCTTAAATAGGGGGCCCTCCTACGAGCAGTACTTC
CASSLNRGPSYEQYF
>.|.|TRBV6-1|TRBJ2-7
TGTGCCAGCAGTCTAGGTGTGACGGGAACCTACGAGCAGTACTTC
CASSLGVTGTYEQYF
>.|.|TRBV7-2|TRBJ2-1
TGTGCCAGCAGCTTAGCTGGGGGCGTGTCCTACAATGAGCAGTTCTTC
CASSLAGGVSYNEQFF
>.|.|TRBV9|TRBJ2-3
TGTGCCAGCAGCGTAGGAGGGGGGGCGAGAGATACGCAGTATTTT
CASSVGGGARDTQYF
>TRBD1|.|TRBV19|TRBJ1-1
TGTGCCAGTAGTATCCCGGGACAGGGTAAAGCTTTCTTT
CASSIPGQGKAFF
>TRBD2|.|TRBV9|TRBJ2-1
TGTGCCAGCAGCGTAGTGGGAGCGGGGGGATACAATGAGCAGTTCTTC
CASSVVGAGGYNEQFF
>TRBD2|.|TRBV5-4|TRBJ2-7
TGTGCCAGCAGCTGGGGCGGGGGGTCCTCCTACGAGCAGTACTTC
CASSWGGGSSYEQYF
>TRBD1|.|TRBV4-3|TRBJ2-7
TGCGCCAGCAGCCAAGGGGACAGGGTACGAGAGCAGTACTTC
CASSQGDRVREQYF
>TRBD2|.|TRBV5-1|TRBJ2-1
TGCGCCAGCAGCTTACTAGCGGGACCATCAAATGAGCAGTTCTTC
CASSLLAGPSNEQFF
>.|.|TRBV7-2|TRBJ2-7
TGTGCCAGCAGCCGAGAGGTCCGCTACGAGCAGTACTTC
CASSREVRYEQYF
>TRBD1|.|TRBV7-2|TRBJ1-6
TGTGCCAGCAGTGAGGGACAGGGAAGCTCCTATAATTCACCCCTCCACTTT
CASSEGQGSSYNSPLHF
>.|.|TRBV6-1|TRBJ1-1
TGTGCCAGCAGTGAAGTTACAGGGCTTGAAGCTTTCTTT
CASSEVTGLEAFF
>TRBD1|.|TRBV5-6|TRBJ1-5
TGTGCCAGCAGCTTTGGACAGGCCGATCAGCCCCAGCATTTT
CASSFGQADQPQHF
>.|.|TRBV14|TRBJ1-6
TGTGCCAGCAGCCCTGGGACTTCCCGGGGGTATTCACCCCTCCACTTT
CASSPGTSRGYSPLHF
>.|.|TRBV5-1|TRBJ2-1
TGCGCCAGCAGCTTGTCCGCTCAGGGCGAGCAGTTCTTC
CASSLSAQGEQFF
>TRBD2|.|TRBV27|TRBJ2-6
TGTGCCAGCGGCCGACTAGCGGGGGGCTCTGGGGCCAACGTCCTGACTTTC
CASGRLAGGSGANVLTF
>TRBD1|.|TRBV10-3|TRBJ1-3
TGTGCCATCAGTGACCCGACAGGGATGGCAAACACCATATATTTT
CAISDPTGMANTIYF
>TRBD1|.|TRBV9|TRBJ2-2
TGTGCCAGCAGCCTAGAGAGGACAGGGGGCCTCGGGGAGCTGTTTTTT
CASSLERTGGLGELFF
>TRBD2|.|TRBV5-1|TRBJ2-3
TGCGCCAGCAGCTTTATTGGCGGGAGGGCCACAGATACGCAGTATTTT
CASSFIGGRATDTQYF
>TRBD2|.|TRBV18|TRBJ2-3
TGTGCCAGCTCACCTCCGGGACTAGAGATCACAGATACGCAGTATTTT
CASSPPGLEITDTQYF
>TRBD2|.|TRBV5-6|TRBJ2-7
TGTGCCAGCAGCTCGCTTCAGGGACTAGCGGGAGGTGGGGAGCAGTACTTC
CASSSLQGLAGGGEQYF
>.|.|TRBV6-1|TRBJ2-5
TGTGCCAGCAGGGCAGTACAGGGTAGCCAAGAGACCCAGTACTTC
CASRAVQGSQETQYF
>.|.|TRBV7-9|TRBJ1-2
TGTGCCAGCAGCTTAGATGCAGGGCTCTATGGCTACACCTTC
CASSLDAGLYGYTF
>TRBD1|.|TRBV6-6|TRBJ1-5
TGTGCCAGCAGTTACCCCGGGACAGGGGCTTATCAGCCCCAGCATTTT
CASSYPGTGAYQPQHF
>TRBD2|.|TRBV4-2|TRBJ2-2
TGTGCCAGCAGCCAAGGCGGGAGTAATACCGGGGAGCTGTTTTTT
CASSQGGSNTGELFF
>TRBD2|.|TRBV7-2|TRBJ2-1
TGTGCCAGCAGCTACGGGGGGAGGGAGCAGTTCTTC
CASSYGGREQFF
>.|.|TRBV14|TRBJ2-7
TGTGCCAGCAGCCAGGGAGGTTGGGACGAGCAGTACTTC
CASSQGGWDEQYF
>.|.|TRBV30|TRBJ1-6
TGTGCCTGGTCGCTGCAGGGTAATTCACCCCTCCACTTT
CAWSLQGNSPLHF
>TRBD1|.|TRBV7-8|TRBJ1-6
TGTGCCAGCAGCCGAGGGACAGGGGTTTTTTCACCCCTCCACTTT
CASSRGTGVFSPLHF
>.|.|TRBV5-8|TRBJ1-4
TGTGCCAGCAGCGTAGCAGGGTTCGAAAAACTGTTTTTT
CASSVAGFEKLFF
>.|.|TRBV10-3|TRBJ1-1
TGTGCCATCAGTGAAGGACAGATTGTGAACACTGAAGCTTTCTTT
CAISEGQIVNTEAFF
>TRBD1|.|TRBV27|TRBJ1-6
TGTGCCAGCAGTTTATATAGTTTCGGAGTGGGGACAGCCCAATTATCACCCCTCCACTTT
CASSLYSFGVGTAQLSPLHF
>.|.|TRBV7-9|TRBJ1-6
TGTGCCAGCAGCTTAGGTGGGGCTGAGTCACCCCTCCACTTT
CASSLGGAESPLHF
>.|.|TRBV7-2|TRBJ1-1
TGTGCCAGCAGCTCCTACCTCGGGACTGAAGCTTTCTTT
CASSSYLGTEAFF
>TRBD1|.|TRBV5-1|TRBJ2-3
TGCGCCAGCAGCTTGGATTTGTGGGACAGGGTGCAGTATTTT
CASSLDLWDRVQYF
>.|.|TRBV5-1|TRBJ1-4
TGCGCCAGCAGCGACGCTGGGCGGGCTTTCGAAAAACTGTTTTTT
CASSDAGRAFEKLFF
>.|.|TRBV4-1|TRBJ1-5
TGCGCCAGCAGCCAAACCACGGATCAGCCCCAGCATTTT
CASSQTTDQPQHF
>.|.|TRBV6-5|TRBJ1-3
TGTGCCAGCAGTTACGATTGGCAGTTTTCTGGAAACACCATATATTTT
CASSYDWQFSGNTIYF
>.|medium-sized|TRBV4-2|TRBJ1-5
TGTGCCAGCAGCCAAAATTTGGGGGCGAGTCAGCCCCAGCATTTT
CASSQNLGASQPQHF
>TRBD1|.|TRBV7-8|TRBJ2-6
TGTGCCAGCAGCTTAGTTGGGGACAGGGGATCTTTTGGGGCCAACGTCCTGACTTTC
CASSLVGDRGSFGANVLTF
>TRBD2|.|TRBV11-2|TRBJ2-2
TGTGCCAGCAGCTTCCCTCGGGGGGGCCCTATAGGGGAGCTGTTTTTT
CASSFPRGGPIGELFF
>.|.|TRBV2|TRBJ1-1
TGTGCCAGCAGTATTCGGCGGGAGAACACTGAAGCTTTCTTT
CASSIRRENTEAFF
>.|.|TRBV6-6|TRBJ1-5
TGTGCCAGCGGGCCACCTGATCAGCCCCAGCATTTT
CASGPPDQPQHF
>.|.|TRBV7-8|TRBJ1-1
TGTGCCAGCAGCTCTCGGTATTCTGAAGCTTTCTTT
CASSSRYSEAFF
>TRBD1|.|TRBV15|TRBJ2-5
TGTGCCACCCAACGGGACAGTGGCTGGAGGGAGACCCAGTACTTC
CATQRDSGWRETQYF
>.|.|TRBV6-6|TRBJ2-2
TGTGCCAGCAGTTCGGACACCGGGGAGCTGTTTTTT
CASSSDTGELFF
>TRBD2|.|TRBV30|TRBJ2-1
TGTGCCTGGAGTGTACTAGCGGGAGGGGGCCGGCAACTCTTC
CAWSVLAGGGRQLF
>.|.|TRBV27|TRBJ2-3
TGTGCCAGCAGTTTGCGAGGGCTCCGGACGGATACGCAGTATTTT
CASSLRGLRTDTQYF